This T cell receptor beta chain was obtained from a study of brain metastases from non-small cell lung cancer (dated by TCRdb to the late 2010s). A note on the overall study: The study profiled the immune microenvironment of paired resected primary tumors and brain metastases taken from patients with non-small-cell lung cancer.

About this clone itself: The antigen it recognizes is unknown. No base quality information exists; no much larger clone differs at one position.

Library preparation employed the immunoSEQ multiplex PCR assay. Alongside a 770-gene immune expression panel, the team sequenced the T-cell receptor beta chain repertoire. The source is immuneACCESS, and TCRdb retained only in-frame sequences with V and J called. Part of the clones is not carried over; for the studies checked, unresolved V genes explain less than half of this, and the remainder is unexplained. The sample profile shows over a thousand clones; over 80% of them were found once. In total, the top ten clones hold around a fifth of the sample. The junction shows trimming of 4 bases on V and 5 bases on J, and the gene matches do not reach 5 bases of it. Taken from the germline V gene, the CDR1 and CDR2 loops are MNHEY and SVGAGI. The CDR3 goes from the cysteine to the phenylalanine over 15 residues. The only DNA kept is the CDR3, 45 bases in frame from the first base. The cohort was made up of a few dozen patients with surgically resected non-small-cell lung cancer, each of whom had both a primary tumor specimen and a brain metastasis specimen.

Recombination linked TRBV6-5 to TRBJ1-6, with 7 central nucleotides matching TRBD1. This clonotype was sampled from a donor aged 40 or over with non-small cell lung cancer. The source material was tumor-adjacent normal tissue. The CDR3 sequence is CASSFTGTDNSPLHF. The DNA sequence reads TGTGCCAGCAGTTTCACCGGGACAGATAATTCACCCCTCCACTTT.